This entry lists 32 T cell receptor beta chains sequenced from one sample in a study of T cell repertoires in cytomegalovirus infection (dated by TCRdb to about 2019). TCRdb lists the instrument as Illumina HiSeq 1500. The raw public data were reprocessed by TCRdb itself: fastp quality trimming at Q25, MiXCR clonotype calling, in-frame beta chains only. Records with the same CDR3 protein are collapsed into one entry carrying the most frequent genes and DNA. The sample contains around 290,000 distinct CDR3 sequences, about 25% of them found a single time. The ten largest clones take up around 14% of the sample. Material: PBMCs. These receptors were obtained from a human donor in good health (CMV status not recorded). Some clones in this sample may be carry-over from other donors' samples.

The CDR3 DNA follows: TGTGCCAGCAGTTACTCTATTAGCCAGGAGCACTCTGGAAACACCATATATTTT. Translated: CASSYSISQEHSGNTIYF. The chain links TRBV6-5 to TRBJ1-3; D gene unclear. Germline CDR1 MNHEY, CDR2 SVGAGI. V was clipped by 0 bases and J by 0 bases, with 15 bases between them. The CDR3 sequence is 18 residues long.

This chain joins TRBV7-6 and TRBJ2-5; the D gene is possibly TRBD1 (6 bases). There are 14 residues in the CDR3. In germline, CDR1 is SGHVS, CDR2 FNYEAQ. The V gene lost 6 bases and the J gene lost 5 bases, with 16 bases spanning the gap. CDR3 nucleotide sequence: TGTGCCAGCAGTATTACAGGGCGTCAGGAGACCCAGTACTTC. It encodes CASSITGRQETQYF.

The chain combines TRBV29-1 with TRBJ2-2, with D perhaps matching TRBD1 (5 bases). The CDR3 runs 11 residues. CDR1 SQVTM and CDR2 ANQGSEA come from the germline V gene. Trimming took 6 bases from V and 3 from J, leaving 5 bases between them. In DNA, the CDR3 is TGCAGCGTCAGGGACACCGGGGAGCTGTTTTTT. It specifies CSVRDTGELFF.

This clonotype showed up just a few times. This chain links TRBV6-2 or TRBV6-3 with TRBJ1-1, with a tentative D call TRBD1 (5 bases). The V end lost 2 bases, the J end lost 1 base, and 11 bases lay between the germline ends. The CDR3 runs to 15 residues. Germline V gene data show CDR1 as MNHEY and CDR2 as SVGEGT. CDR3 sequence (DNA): TGTGCCAGCAGTTACAGGGGTTTGGCGAACACTGAAGCTTTCTTT. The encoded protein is CASSYRGLANTEAFF.

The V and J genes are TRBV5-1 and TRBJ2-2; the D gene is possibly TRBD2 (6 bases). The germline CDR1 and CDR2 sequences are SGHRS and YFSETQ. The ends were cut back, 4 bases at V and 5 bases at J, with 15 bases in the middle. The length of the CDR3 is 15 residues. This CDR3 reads CASSRSGGETGELFF. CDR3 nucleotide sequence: TGCGCCAGCAGCCGGTCCGGGGGAGAAACCGGGGAGCTGTTTTTT.

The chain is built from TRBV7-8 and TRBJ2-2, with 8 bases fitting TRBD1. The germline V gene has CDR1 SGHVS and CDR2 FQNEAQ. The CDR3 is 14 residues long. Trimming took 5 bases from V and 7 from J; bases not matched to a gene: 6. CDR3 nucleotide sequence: TGTGCCAGCAGCCCCACCGGGACAGGCGGGGAGCTGTTTTTT. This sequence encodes CASSPTGTGGELFF.

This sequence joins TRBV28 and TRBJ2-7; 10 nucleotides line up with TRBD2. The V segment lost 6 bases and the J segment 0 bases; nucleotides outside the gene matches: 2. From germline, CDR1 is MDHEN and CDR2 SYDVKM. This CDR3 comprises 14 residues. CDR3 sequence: CASRLAGVSYEQYF. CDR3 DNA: TGTGCCAGCAGGCTAGCGGGAGTCTCCTACGAGCAGTACTTC.

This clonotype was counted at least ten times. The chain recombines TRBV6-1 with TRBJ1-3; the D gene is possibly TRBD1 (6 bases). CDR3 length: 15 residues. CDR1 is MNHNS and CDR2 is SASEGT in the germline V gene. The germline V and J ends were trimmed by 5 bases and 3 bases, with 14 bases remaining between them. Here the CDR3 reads CASSLGQGIGNTIYF. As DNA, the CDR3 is TGTGCCAGCAGTTTGGGACAAGGAATTGGAAACACCATATATTTT.

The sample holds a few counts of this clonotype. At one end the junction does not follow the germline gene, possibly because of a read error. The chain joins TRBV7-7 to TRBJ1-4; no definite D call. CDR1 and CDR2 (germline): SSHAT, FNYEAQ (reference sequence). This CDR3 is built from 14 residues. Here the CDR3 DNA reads TGTGCTAGCAGCTTGGGAGGAACTAATGAAAAACTGTTTTTT. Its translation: CASSLGGTNEKLFF.

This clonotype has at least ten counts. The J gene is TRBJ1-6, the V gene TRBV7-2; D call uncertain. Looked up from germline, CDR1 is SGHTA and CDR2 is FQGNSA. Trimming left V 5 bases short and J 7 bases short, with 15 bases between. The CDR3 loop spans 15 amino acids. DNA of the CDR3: TGTGCCAGCAGCACCCTCGGGGTGTTAAATTCACCCCTCCACTTT. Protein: CASSTLGVLNSPLHF.

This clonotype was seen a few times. In DNA, the CDR3 is TGTGCCAGCAGCTTAGTCGGTAGCGGGGGAGATACGCAGTATTTT. It translates to CASSLVGSGGDTQYF. V is TRBV7-2 and J is TRBJ2-3, with 9 positions matching TRBD2. Trimming cost V 1 base and J 5 bases; bases outside gene matches: 4. Per the germline V gene, CDR1 is SGHTA and CDR2 is FQGNSA. This CDR3 spans 15 amino acids.

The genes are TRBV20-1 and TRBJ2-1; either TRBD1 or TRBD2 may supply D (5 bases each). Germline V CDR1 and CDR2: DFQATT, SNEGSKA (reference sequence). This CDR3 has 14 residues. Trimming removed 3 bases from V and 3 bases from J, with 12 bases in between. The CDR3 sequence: CSARQGVSYNEQFF. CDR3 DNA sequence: TGCAGTGCTAGGCAGGGAGTAAGCTACAATGAGCAGTTCTTC.

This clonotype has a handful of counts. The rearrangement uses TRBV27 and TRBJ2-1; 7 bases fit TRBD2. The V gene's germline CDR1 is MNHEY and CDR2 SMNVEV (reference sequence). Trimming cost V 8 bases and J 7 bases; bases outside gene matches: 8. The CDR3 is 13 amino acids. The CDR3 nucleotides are TGTGCCAGCCGGTGGGGGGAGGGGAATGAGCAGTTCTTC. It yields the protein CASRWGEGNEQFF.

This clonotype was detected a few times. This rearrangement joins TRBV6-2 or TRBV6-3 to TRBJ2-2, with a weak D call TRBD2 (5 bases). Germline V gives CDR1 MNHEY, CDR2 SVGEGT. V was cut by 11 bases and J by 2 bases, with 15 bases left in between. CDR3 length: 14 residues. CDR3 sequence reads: CAGRVGINTGELFF. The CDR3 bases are TGTGCCGGCCGGGTCGGGATTAACACCGGGGAGCTGTTTTTT.

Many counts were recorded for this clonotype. The CDR3 here is CASSYNPTMNTEAFF. The CDR3 DNA reads TGTGCCAGCAGTTACAACCCGACGATGAACACTGAAGCTTTCTTT. This chain uses TRBV6-5 with TRBJ1-1; D is undetermined. V lost 2 bases and J lost 0, with 10 bases in between. The CDR3 is made up of 15 amino acids. CDR1 and CDR2 (germline): MNHEY, SVGAGI.

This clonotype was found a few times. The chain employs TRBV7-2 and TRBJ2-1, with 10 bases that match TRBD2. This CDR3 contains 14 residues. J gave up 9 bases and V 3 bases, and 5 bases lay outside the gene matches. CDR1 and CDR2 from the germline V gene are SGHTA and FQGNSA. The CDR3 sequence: CASSFLAGAGEQFF. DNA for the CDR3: TGTGCCAGCAGCTTTCTAGCGGGAGCGGGTGAGCAGTTCTTC.

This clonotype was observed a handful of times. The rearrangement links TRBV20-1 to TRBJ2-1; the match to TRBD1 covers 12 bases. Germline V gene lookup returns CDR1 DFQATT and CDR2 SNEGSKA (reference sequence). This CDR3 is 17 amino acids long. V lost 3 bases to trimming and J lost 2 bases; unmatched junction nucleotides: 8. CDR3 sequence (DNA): TGCAGTGCTAGCGGGACAGGGGGCATTCGGGCCTACAATGAGCAGTTCTTC. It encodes CSASGTGGIRAYNEQFF.

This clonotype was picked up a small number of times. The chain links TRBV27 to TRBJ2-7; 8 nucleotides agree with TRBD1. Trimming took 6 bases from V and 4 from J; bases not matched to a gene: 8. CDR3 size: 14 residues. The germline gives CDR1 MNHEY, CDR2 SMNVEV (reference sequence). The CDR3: CASRLSRGHYEQYF. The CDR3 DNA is TGTGCCAGCAGGCTATCCAGGGGGCATTACGAGCAGTACTTC.

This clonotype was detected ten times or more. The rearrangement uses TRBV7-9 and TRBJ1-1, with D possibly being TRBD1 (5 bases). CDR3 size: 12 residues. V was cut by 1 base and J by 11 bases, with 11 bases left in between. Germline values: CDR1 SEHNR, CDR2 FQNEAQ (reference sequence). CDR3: CASSLEGRAAFF. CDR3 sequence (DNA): TGTGCCAGCAGCTTAGAGGGCAGGGCCGCTTTCTTT.

DNA of the CDR3: TGTGCCAGCAGCTCAACCTCCTCTAGCGGGAGGGCCTCGGTTACGCAGTATTTT. Its translation is CASSSTSSSGRASVTQYF. The rearrangement links TRBV7-2 to TRBJ2-3; 12 positions match TRBD2. The germline V gene encodes CDR1 SGHTA and CDR2 FQGNSA. CDR3 length: 18 residues. Trimming removed 4 bases from V and 8 bases from J; junction bases left unmatched: 16.

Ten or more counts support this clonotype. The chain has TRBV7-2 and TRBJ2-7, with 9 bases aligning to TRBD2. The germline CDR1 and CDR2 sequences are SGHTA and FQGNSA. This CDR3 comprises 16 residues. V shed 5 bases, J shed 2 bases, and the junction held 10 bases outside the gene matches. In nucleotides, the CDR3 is TGTGCCAGCAGCCATCAGACTAGCGGCCGTCCCTACGAGCAGTACTTC. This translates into CASSHQTSGRPYEQYF.

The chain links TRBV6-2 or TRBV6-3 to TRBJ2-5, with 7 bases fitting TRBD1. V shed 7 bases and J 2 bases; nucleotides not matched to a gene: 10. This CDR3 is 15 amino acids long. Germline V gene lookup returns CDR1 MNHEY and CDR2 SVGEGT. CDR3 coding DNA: TGTGCCAGCAAGACAGGGAGAGCTAGGCAAGAGACCCAGTACTTC. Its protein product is CASKTGRARQETQYF.

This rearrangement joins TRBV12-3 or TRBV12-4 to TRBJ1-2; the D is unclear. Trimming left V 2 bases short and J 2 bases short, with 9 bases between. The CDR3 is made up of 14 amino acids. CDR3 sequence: CASSLWAENYGYTF. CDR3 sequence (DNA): TGTGCCAGCAGTTTATGGGCGGAAAACTATGGCTACACCTTC.

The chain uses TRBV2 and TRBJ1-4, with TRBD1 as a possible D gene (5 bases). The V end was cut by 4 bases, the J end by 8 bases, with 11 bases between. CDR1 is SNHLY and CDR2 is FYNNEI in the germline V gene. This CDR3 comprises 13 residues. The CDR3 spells CASSGRGGEKLFF. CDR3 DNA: TGTGCCAGCAGTGGTAGGGGTGGAGAAAAACTGTTTTTT. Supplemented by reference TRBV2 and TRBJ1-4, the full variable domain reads EPEVTQTPSHQVTQMGQEVILRCVPISNHLYFYWYRQILGQKVEFLVSFYNNEISEKSEIFDDQFSVERPDGSNFTLKIRSTKLEDSAMYFCASSGRGGEKLFFGSGTQLSVL.

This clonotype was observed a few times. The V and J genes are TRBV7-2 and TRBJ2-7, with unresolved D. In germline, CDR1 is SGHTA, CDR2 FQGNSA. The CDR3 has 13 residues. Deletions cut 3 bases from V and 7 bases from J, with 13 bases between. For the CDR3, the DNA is TGTGCCAGCAGCTTGGCAAGGCTTGGGGAGCAGTACTTC. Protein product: CASSLARLGEQYF.

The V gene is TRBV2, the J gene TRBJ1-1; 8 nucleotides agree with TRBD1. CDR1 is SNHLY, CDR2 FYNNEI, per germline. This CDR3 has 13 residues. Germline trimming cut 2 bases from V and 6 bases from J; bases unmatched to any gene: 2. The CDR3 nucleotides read TGTGCCAGCAGTGAACAGGGGGCCGCTGAAGCTTTCTTT. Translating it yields CASSEQGAAEAFF. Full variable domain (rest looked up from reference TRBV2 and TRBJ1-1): EPEVTQTPSHQVTQMGQEVILRCVPISNHLYFYWYRQILGQKVEFLVSFYNNEISEKSEIFDDQFSVERPDGSNFTLKIRSTKLEDSAMYFCASSEQGAAEAFFGQGTRLTVV.

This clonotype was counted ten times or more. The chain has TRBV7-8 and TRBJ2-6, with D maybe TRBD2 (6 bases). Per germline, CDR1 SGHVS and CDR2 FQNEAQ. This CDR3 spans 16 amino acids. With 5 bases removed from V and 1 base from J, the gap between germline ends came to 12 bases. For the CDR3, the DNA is TGTGCCAGCAGCCTGCGGGACTGGTCTGGGGCCAACGTCCTGACTTTC. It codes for CASSLRDWSGANVLTF.

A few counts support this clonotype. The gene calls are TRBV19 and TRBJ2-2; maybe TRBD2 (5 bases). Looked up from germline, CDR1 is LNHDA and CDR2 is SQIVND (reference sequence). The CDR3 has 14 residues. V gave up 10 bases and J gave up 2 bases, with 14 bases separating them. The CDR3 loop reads CATTQSGNTGELFF. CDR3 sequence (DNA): TGTGCCACCACCCAGAGCGGTAACACCGGGGAGCTGTTTTTT.

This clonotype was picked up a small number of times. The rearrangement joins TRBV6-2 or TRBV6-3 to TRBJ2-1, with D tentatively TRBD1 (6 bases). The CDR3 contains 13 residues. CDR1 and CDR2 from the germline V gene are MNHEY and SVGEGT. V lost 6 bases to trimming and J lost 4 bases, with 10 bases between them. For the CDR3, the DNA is TGTGCCAGCAGACACAGGGAGTACAATGAGCAGTTCTTC. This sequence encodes CASRHREYNEQFF.

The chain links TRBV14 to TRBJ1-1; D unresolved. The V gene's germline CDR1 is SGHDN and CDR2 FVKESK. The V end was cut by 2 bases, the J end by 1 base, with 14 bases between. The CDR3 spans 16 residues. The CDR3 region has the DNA TGTGCCAGCAGCCAAACGAGCCTGAGAGGGAACACTGAAGCTTTCTTT. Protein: CASSQTSLRGNTEAFF.

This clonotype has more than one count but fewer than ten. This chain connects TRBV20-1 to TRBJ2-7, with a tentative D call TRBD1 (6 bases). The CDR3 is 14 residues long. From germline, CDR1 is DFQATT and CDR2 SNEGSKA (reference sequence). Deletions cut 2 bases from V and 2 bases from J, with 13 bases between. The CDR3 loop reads CSARRGGGPYEQYF. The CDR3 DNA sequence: TGCAGTGCTAGAAGGGGTGGGGGCCCCTACGAGCAGTACTTC.

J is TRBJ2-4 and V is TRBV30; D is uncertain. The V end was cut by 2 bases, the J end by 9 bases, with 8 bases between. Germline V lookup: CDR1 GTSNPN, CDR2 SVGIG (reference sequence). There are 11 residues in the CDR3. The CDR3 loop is CAWSTVTIQYF. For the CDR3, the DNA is TGTGCCTGGAGTACAGTAACCATTCAGTACTTC.